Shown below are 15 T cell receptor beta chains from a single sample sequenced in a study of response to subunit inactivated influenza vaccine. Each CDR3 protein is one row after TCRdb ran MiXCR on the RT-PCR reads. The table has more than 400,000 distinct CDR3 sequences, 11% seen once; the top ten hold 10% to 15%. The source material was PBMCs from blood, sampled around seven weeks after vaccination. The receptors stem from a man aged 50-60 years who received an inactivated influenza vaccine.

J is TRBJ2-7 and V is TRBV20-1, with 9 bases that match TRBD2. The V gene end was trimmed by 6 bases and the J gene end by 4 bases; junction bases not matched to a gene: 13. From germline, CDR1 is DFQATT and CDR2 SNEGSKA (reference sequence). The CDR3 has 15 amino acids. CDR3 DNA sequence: TGCAGTGCCCCTTCGGCGGGAGGGCCCAGTTACGAGCAGTACTTC. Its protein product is CSAPSAGGPSYEQYF.

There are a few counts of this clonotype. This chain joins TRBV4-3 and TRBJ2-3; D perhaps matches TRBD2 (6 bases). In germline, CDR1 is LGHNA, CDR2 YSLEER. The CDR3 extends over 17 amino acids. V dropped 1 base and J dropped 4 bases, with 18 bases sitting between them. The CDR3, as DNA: TGCGCCAGCAGCCAAGCCGTCGGGAGAATAAGACCAGATACGCAGTATTTT. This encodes CASSQAVGRIRPDTQYF.

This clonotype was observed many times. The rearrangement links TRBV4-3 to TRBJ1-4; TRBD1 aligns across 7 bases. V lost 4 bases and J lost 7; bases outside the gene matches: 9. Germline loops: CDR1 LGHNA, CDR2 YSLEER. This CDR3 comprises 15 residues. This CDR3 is CASSRGEGGGEKLFF. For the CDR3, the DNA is TGCGCCAGCAGCCGAGGAGAAGGGGGCGGTGAAAAACTGTTTTTT.

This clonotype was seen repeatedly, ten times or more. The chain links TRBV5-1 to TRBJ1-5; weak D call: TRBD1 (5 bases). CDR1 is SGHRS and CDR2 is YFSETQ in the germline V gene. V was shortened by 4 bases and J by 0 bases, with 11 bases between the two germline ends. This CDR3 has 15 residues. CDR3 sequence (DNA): TGCGCCAGCAGCCCAGGGAGTAATAGCAATCAGCCCCAGCATTTT. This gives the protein CASSPGSNSNQPQHF.

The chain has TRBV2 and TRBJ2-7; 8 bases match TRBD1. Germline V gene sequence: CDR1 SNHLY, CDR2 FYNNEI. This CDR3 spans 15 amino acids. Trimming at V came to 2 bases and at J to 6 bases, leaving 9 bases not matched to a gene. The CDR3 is CASSERTGLKGEQYF. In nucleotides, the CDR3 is TGTGCCAGCAGTGAAAGGACAGGGTTAAAAGGCGAGCAGTACTTC.

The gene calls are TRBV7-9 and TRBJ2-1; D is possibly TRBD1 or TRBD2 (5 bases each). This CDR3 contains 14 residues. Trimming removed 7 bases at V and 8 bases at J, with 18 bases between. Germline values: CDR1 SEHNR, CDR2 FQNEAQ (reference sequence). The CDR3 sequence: CASTPGGWEYEQFF. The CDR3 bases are TGTGCCAGCACCCCTGGGGGATGGGAATATGAGCAGTTCTTC. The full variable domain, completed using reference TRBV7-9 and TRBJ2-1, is DTGVSQNPRHKITKRGQNVTFRCDPISEHNRLYWYRQTLGQGPEFLTYFQNEAQLEKSRLLSDRFSAERPKGSFSTLEIQRTEQGDSAMYLCASTPGGWEYEQFFGPGTRLTVL.

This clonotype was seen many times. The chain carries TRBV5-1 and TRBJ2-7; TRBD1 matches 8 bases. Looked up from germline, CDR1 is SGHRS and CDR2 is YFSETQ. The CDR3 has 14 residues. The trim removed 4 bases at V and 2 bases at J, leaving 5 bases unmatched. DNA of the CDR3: TGCGCCAGCAGCCGGGGACAGGAGACCTACGAGCAGTACTTC. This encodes CASSRGQETYEQYF. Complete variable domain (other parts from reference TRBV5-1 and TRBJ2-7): KAGVTQTPRYLIKTRGQQVTLSCSPISGHRSVSWYQQTPGQGLQFLFEYFSETQRNKGNFPGRFSGRQFSNSRSEMNVSTLELGDSALYLCASSRGQETYEQYFGPGTRLTVT.

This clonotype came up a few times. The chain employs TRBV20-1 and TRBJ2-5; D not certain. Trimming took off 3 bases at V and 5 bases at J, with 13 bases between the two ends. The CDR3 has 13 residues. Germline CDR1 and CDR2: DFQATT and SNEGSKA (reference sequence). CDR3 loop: CSASTSARETQYF. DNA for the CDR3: TGCAGTGCTAGTACCTCTGCGCGGGAGACCCAGTACTTC.

CDR3 loop: CASSEREYRGRETQYF. In DNA form, the CDR3 reads TGTGCCAGCAGTGAAAGGGAGTACAGGGGGCGCGAGACCCAGTACTTC. V is TRBV2 and J is TRBJ2-5; 9 bases align to TRBD1. The CDR3 runs 16 residues. V lost 2 bases, J lost 5 bases, and 9 bases stayed unmatched. The germline V gene encodes CDR1 SNHLY and CDR2 FYNNEI.

CDR3 in amino acids: CASSLGLESPLHF. The CDR3 DNA sequence: TGTGCCAGCAGCTTAGGTTTAGAATCACCCCTCCACTTT. J is TRBJ1-6 and V is TRBV11-2; D is undetermined. Per the germline V gene, CDR1 is SGHAT and CDR2 is FQNNGV. Trimming removed 1 base at V and 10 bases at J, with 8 bases between. The CDR3 loop spans 13 amino acids.

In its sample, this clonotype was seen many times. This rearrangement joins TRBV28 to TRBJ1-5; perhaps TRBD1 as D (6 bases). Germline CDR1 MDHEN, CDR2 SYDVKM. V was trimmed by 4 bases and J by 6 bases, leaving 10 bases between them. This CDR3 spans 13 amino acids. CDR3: CASSWGRAQPQHF. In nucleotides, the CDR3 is TGTGCCAGCAGTTGGGGGCGGGCTCAGCCCCAGCATTTT.

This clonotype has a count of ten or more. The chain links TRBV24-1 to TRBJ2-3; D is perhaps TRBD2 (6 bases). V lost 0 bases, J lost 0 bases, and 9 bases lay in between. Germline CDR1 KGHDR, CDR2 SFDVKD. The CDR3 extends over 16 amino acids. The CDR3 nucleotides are TGTGCCACCAGTGATTTGGTTCGGGAGAGCACAGATACGCAGTATTTT. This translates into CATSDLVRESTDTQYF.

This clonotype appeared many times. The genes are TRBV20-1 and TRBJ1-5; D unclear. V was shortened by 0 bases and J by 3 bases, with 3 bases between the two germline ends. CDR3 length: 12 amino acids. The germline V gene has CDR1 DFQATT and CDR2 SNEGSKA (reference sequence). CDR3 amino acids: CSARDFNQPQHF. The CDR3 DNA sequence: TGCAGTGCTAGAGATTTCAATCAGCCCCAGCATTTT.

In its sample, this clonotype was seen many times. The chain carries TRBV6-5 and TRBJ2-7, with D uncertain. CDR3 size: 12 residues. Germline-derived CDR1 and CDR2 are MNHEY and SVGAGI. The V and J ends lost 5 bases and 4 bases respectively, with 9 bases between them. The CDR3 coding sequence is TGTGCCAGCAGTAGCAACCGGTACGAGCAGTACTTC. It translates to CASSSNRYEQYF.

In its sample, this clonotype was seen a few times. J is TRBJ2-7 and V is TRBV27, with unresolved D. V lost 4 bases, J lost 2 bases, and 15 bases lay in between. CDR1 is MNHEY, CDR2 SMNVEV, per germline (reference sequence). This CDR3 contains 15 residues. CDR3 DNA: TGTGCCAGCAGTTCACTCCAGGATACGACCTACGAGCAGTACTTC. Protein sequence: CASSSLQDTTYEQYF.